Each of the 10 T cell receptor beta chains below was sequenced from the same sample in a study of cytomegalovirus exposure and HLA in healthy donors (dated 2017 in TCRdb). Libraries came from the immunoSEQ multiplex PCR assay. This is the immuneACCESS table as TCRdb keeps it, with only in-frame sequences that have V and J called. A part of the clones is gone; compared with another copy, unresolved V genes explain less than half, and the rest is unexplained. The sample table contains around 240,000 clones; only one count was recorded for about 90% of them. About 0.36% of the sample goes to the ten largest clones. Material: PBMCs. All receptors come from a woman between 18 and 29 years old in good health and CMV-seronegative.

This clone was counted between two and nine times. The chain links TRBV5-1 to TRBJ1-2; tentatively, D is TRBD1 (6 bases). Germline loops: CDR1 SGHRS, CDR2 YFSETQ. The V gene lost 4 bases and the J gene lost 4 bases, with 20 bases spanning the gap. This CDR3 comprises 16 residues. The CDR3 DNA is TGCGCCAGCAGCGGAGAACCAGGGGTTTCGGGCTATGGCTACACCTTC. Residues: CASSGEPGVSGYGYTF.

The chain has TRBV7-2 and TRBJ2-2, with D maybe TRBD2 (5 bases). Germline V CDR1 and CDR2: SGHTA, FQGNSA. This CDR3 comprises 16 residues. V was shortened by 3 bases and J by 5 bases, with 16 bases between the two germline ends. In nucleotides, the CDR3 is TGTGCCAGCAGCTTGTGGGCACGCAGCGGAACCGGGGAGCTGTTTTTT. Its protein product is CASSLWARSGTGELFF.

The chain links TRBV15 to TRBJ2-7, with D perhaps matching TRBD1 (6 bases). Looked up from germline, CDR1 is LNHNV and CDR2 is YYDKDF (reference sequence). V shed 2 bases and J shed 3 bases, with 8 bases lying between them. The CDR3 runs 13 residues. In nucleotides, the CDR3 is TGTGCCACCAGCAGACGGACAGACTACGAGCAGTACTTC. This translates into CATSRRTDYEQYF.

The CDR3 spells CASSYEGQLNTGELFF. DNA for the CDR3: TGTGCCAGCAGTTACGAGGGCCAGCTGAACACCGGGGAGCTGTTTTTT. The chain recombines TRBV6-5 with TRBJ2-2; tentatively, D is TRBD2 (5 bases). Germline CDR1 reads MNHEY; CDR2 reads SVGAGI. CDR3 length: 16 amino acids. The V end lost 2 bases, the J end lost 1 base, and 11 bases lay between the germline ends.

The chain links TRBV2 to TRBJ2-5; 8 positions agree with TRBD2. Germline V CDR1 and CDR2: SNHLY, FYNNEI. Losses at the gene ends were 6 bases for V and 3 bases for J; bases not matched to a gene: 6. This CDR3 has 14 amino acids. CDR3: CASSFISGEETQYF. The CDR3 region has the DNA TGTGCCAGCAGCTTTATTAGCGGGGAAGAGACCCAGTACTTC.

The chain combines TRBV5-1 with TRBJ1-1; D call uncertain. V lost 2 bases, J lost 4 bases, and 9 bases lay in between. From germline, CDR1 is SGHRS and CDR2 YFSETQ. The length of the CDR3 is 13 residues. CDR3 DNA: TGCGCCAGCAGCTTTGAGGGAGCCACTGAAGCTTTCTTT. The encoded protein is CASSFEGATEAFF.

The rearrangement uses TRBV7-3 and TRBJ2-7; TRBD2 might be the D (5 bases). V was clipped by 2 bases and J by 4 bases, with 12 bases between them. The CDR3 is 14 residues long. Germline values: CDR1 SGHTA, CDR2 FQGTGA. The CDR3: CASSLDPGRYEQYF. In nucleotides, the CDR3 is TGTGCCAGCAGCTTAGATCCGGGGAGATACGAGCAGTACTTC.

J is TRBJ1-1 and V is TRBV9; 7 bases map to TRBD1. Germline assignment: CDR1 SGDLS and CDR2 YYNGEE. The V and J ends lost 0 bases and 6 bases, in that order; junction bases with no gene match: 5. The CDR3 is 14 residues long. CDR3 residues: CASSVVDRKAEAFF. The CDR3 DNA sequence: TGTGCCAGCAGCGTAGTGGACAGGAAGGCTGAAGCTTTCTTT.

The rearrangement links TRBV6-5 to TRBJ1-2; D is possibly TRBD1 (6 bases). CDR1 is MNHEY, CDR2 SVGAGI, per germline. Trimming removed 5 bases at V and 2 bases at J, with 9 bases between. The CDR3 is 13 amino acids. CDR3 sequence reads: CASSRQGNYGYTF. Written as DNA, the CDR3 is TGTGCCAGCAGTCGGCAGGGGAACTATGGCTACACCTTC.

The gene calls are TRBV18 and TRBJ1-1; the match to TRBD1 covers 7 bases. Germline CDR1 reads KGHSH; CDR2 reads LQKENI. Losses at the gene ends were 0 bases for V and 1 base for J; bases not matched to a gene: 2. The CDR3 has 15 residues. For the CDR3, the DNA is TGTGCCAGCTCACCACCGACAGGGTGGAACACTGAAGCTTTCTTT. Its protein product is CASSPPTGWNTEAFF.